This T cell receptor beta chain originates from a study of blood T cell repertoires in COVID-19. Study information: Samples representing acute and convalescent COVID-19 were sourced from the United States, Italy and Spain. Sample material is recorded as cDNA or gDNA derived from T cells, B-cell-depleted T cells, or PBMCs.

Some clones are missing from TCRdb's copy, which holds only in-frame ones; the method was immunoSEQ multiplex PCR. Among around 300,000 clones listed, over 75% were seen once. CDR1 MDHEN and CDR2 SYDVKM come from the germline V gene. Trimming left V 3 bases short and J 1 base short, with 7 bases between. The CDR3 spans 14 residues. This sequence originates from a woman aged 45-65 years with active or convalescent COVID-19. The chain employs TRBV28 and TRBJ2-4, with D hard to call. Sequencing used peripheral blood. For the CDR3, the DNA is TGTGCCAGCAGTTTTCGAGGCGCCAAAAACATTCAGTACTTC. Its protein is CASSFRGAKNIQYF.